The present entry profiles one T cell receptor (beta chain) with its context. This CDR3 region has 13 residues. Germline V gene lookup returns CDR1 SGHRS and CDR2 YFSETQ. V was cut by 1 base and J by 0 bases, with 4 bases left in between. This sample stems from a study of T cell changes during pregnancy in multiple sclerosis. TCRdb's table, derived via immunoSEQ multiplex PCR, lists solely in-frame clones and lacks some. There are tens of thousands of clones in the sample; 90% to 95% occur only once, and 0.55% to 0.75% lies in the top ten. The TCR comes from a female donor with multiple sclerosis, enrolled in a pregnancy study. The chain combines TRBV5-1 with TRBJ1-1, with unresolved D. The input for sequencing was CD4+ T cells from peripheral blood mononuclear cells, taken in the second trimester of pregnancy. CDR3 in amino acids: CASSLIVNTEAFF. CDR3 coding DNA: TGCGCCAGCAGCTTGATAGTGAACACTGAAGCTTTCTTT.